Shown below are 31 T cell receptor beta chains from a single sample sequenced in a study of cytomegalovirus exposure and HLA in healthy donors. The PCR ran on 60 Vbeta and 13 Jbeta primers. Measured with immunoSEQ multiplex PCR; TCRdb has only the in-frame clones, and not every one. The sample consists of over 150,000 clones, over 60% of them appearing once. Sequencing was carried out using PBMCs. The origin of the receptors is a woman between 35 and 50 years old in good health and CMV-seronegative.

The V gene is TRBV6-6, the J gene TRBJ2-1; D remains ambiguous. This CDR3 spans 15 amino acids. Germline V lookup: CDR1 MNHNY, CDR2 SVGAGI (reference sequence). The V and J ends lost 4 bases and 0 bases respectively, with 10 bases between them. The CDR3 DNA sequence: TGTGCCAGCAGTTCCGCAGGTAGCTCCTACAATGAGCAGTTCTTC. Translating gives CASSSAGSSYNEQFF.

A few counts support this clone. This chain links TRBV5-1 with TRBJ1-5; D remains unclear. This CDR3 has 13 amino acids. V gave up 4 bases and J gave up 3 bases, with 8 bases separating them. Germline CDR1 reads SGHRS; CDR2 reads YFSETQ. CDR3 nucleotide sequence: TGCGCCAGCAGCCAGGATAACAATCAGCCCCAGCATTTT. Translating gives CASSQDNNQPQHF.

The gene calls are TRBV5-1 and TRBJ2-2, with 7 nucleotides matching TRBD2. The CDR3 spans 15 residues. V dropped 7 bases and J dropped 5; count of bases not matched to a gene: 11. CDR1 is SGHRS and CDR2 is YFSETQ in the germline V gene. The CDR3 here is CASGSRGEATGELFF. CDR3 bases: TGCGCCAGCGGATCCCGGGGGGAAGCAACCGGGGAGCTGTTTTTT.

The chain carries TRBV7-9 and TRBJ2-5; no definite D call. Trimming cost V 1 base and J 4 bases, with 10 bases left between them. The germline gives CDR1 SEHNR, CDR2 FQNEAQ (reference sequence). The CDR3 runs to 14 residues. The CDR3 DNA sequence: TGTGCCAGCAGCTTAGGCGCTAGACGAGAGACCCAGTACTTC. Its protein is CASSLGARRETQYF.

V and J are TRBV6-5 and TRBJ1-1; D remains unclear. The CDR3 is 13 amino acids. From germline, CDR1 is MNHEY and CDR2 SVGAGI. The V end lost 6 bases, the J end lost 2 bases, and 10 bases lay between the germline ends. The CDR3 sequence is CASRWQFNTEAFF. The CDR3 DNA is TGTGCCAGCAGGTGGCAGTTCAACACTGAAGCTTTCTTT.

This chain connects TRBV5-1 to TRBJ2-1, with D uncertain. V lost 4 bases to trimming and J lost 5 bases, with 10 bases between them. This CDR3 has 13 residues. In germline, CDR1 is SGHRS, CDR2 YFSETQ. CDR3 in DNA: TGCGCCAGCAGCGTTGAAGCAAACAATGAGCAGTTCTTC. As protein: CASSVEANNEQFF.

This clone occurred a few times. Other DNA sequences of this sample code for an identical CDR3. The J gene is TRBJ2-7, the V gene TRBV6-1, with D maybe TRBD1 (5 bases). Germline CDR1 MNHNS, CDR2 SASEGT. The CDR3 has 14 amino acids. V gave up 6 bases and J gave up 0 bases, with 12 bases separating them. CDR3 region: CASSGRGSSYEQYF. The CDR3 nucleotides read TGTGCCAGCAGCGGTAGGGGAAGCTCCTACGAGCAGTACTTC.

The J gene is TRBJ1-4, the V gene TRBV6-1, with D possibly matching TRBD1 (6 bases). CDR1 and CDR2 (germline): MNHNS, SASEGT. The V gene lost 6 bases and the J gene lost 8 bases, with 19 bases spanning the gap. This CDR3 contains 15 residues. In DNA, the CDR3 is TGTGCCAGCAGGCCCGCACAGGGTTGGCGGGAAAAACTGTTTTTT. It specifies CASRPAQGWREKLFF.

This clone was seen more than once but under ten times. The V and J genes are TRBV27 and TRBJ1-3; the D is unclear. V was shortened by 6 bases and J by 3 bases, with 9 bases between the two germline ends. The length of the CDR3 is 13 residues. Germline assignment: CDR1 MNHEY and CDR2 SMNVEV (reference sequence). DNA of the CDR3: TGTGCCAGCAGATGGGGAGGTGGAAACACCATATATTTT. It encodes CASRWGGGNTIYF.

J is TRBJ2-7 and V is TRBV6-6; D remains ambiguous. This CDR3 spans 12 amino acids. The germline CDR1 and CDR2 sequences are MNHNY and SVGAGI (reference sequence). The V end was cut by 2 bases, the J end by 7 bases, with 9 bases between. For the CDR3, the DNA is TGTGCCAGCAGTTACGGTCTAGAAGAGCAGTACTTC. Translating gives CASSYGLEEQYF.

The chain joins TRBV5-5 to TRBJ2-7; maybe TRBD2 (5 bases). Trimming removed 4 bases at V and 5 bases at J, with 13 bases between. This CDR3 has 13 amino acids. Germline CDR1 reads SGHKS; CDR2 reads YYEKEE (reference sequence). The CDR3 loop is CASSRVEAHEQYF. CDR3 DNA sequence: TGTGCCAGCAGCCGGGTGGAGGCCCACGAGCAGTACTTC.

The rearrangement uses TRBV28 and TRBJ2-7; 7 nucleotides line up with TRBD1. CDR1 MDHEN and CDR2 SYDVKM come from the germline V gene. This CDR3 comprises 14 residues. Trimming removed 2 bases from V and 4 bases from J; junction bases left unmatched: 5. The CDR3 nucleotides are TGTGCCAGCAGTTTAGACAGGGTCAAGTACGAGCAGTACTTC. Translated, it gives CASSLDRVKYEQYF.

The chain uses TRBV30 and TRBJ2-7; 11 bases match TRBD2. The CDR3 runs 15 residues. The germline CDR1 and CDR2 sequences are GTSNPN and SVGIG (reference sequence). Germline trimming cut 1 base from V and 2 bases from J; bases unmatched to any gene: 4. CDR3 DNA: TGTGCCTGGAGTGGCTCGACTAGCGGGGCCTACGAGCAGTACTTC. Encoded protein: CAWSGSTSGAYEQYF.

V usage is TRBV12-5 and J usage is TRBJ1-5, with D possibly being TRBD1 (5 bases). Germline V gene sequence: CDR1 LGHNT, CDR2 FRNRAP. V dropped 6 bases and J dropped 1 base, with 10 bases sitting between them. This CDR3 has 14 amino acids. CDR3 sequence (DNA): TGTGCTAGTGGCAGGGAATCGAGCAATCAGCCCCAGCATTTT. Encoded protein: CASGRESSNQPQHF.

The chain is built from TRBV30 and TRBJ1-1; 8 bases fit TRBD1. The trim removed 5 bases at V and 5 bases at J, leaving 4 bases unmatched. The CDR3 runs to 12 residues. Germline CDR1 GTSNPN, CDR2 SVGIG (reference sequence). As DNA, the CDR3 is TGTGCCTGGGACAGGGGAGGAACTGAAGCTTTCTTT. Translated, it gives CAWDRGGTEAFF.

CDR3 in amino acids: CASSPGQVATNQPQHF. CDR3 coding DNA: TGTGCCAGCAGTCCCGGACAGGTCGCGACTAATCAGCCCCAGCATTTT. V usage is TRBV27 and J usage is TRBJ1-5, with TRBD1 matching 7 bases. Germline V gene data show CDR1 as MNHEY and CDR2 as SMNVEV (reference sequence). The CDR3 consists of 16 residues. After removal of 5 bases from V and 4 bases from J, the junction contained 11 bases not matched to a gene.

The genes are TRBV2 and TRBJ1-6; TRBD1 might be the D (5 bases). The V and J ends lost 6 bases and 7 bases respectively, with 13 bases between them. This CDR3 comprises 14 residues. Germline loops: CDR1 SNHLY, CDR2 FYNNEI. The chain's CDR3 is CASSVDSTNSPLHF. The CDR3 nucleotides are TGTGCCAGCAGCGTTGACAGCACAAATTCACCCCTCCACTTT.

V and J are TRBV5-1 and TRBJ2-5; D is unclear. From germline, CDR1 is SGHRS and CDR2 YFSETQ. The CDR3 has 13 amino acids. V was cut by 1 base and J by 3 bases, with 7 bases left in between. The CDR3: CASSLIAEETQYF. The CDR3 DNA follows: TGCGCCAGCAGCTTGATCGCAGAAGAGACCCAGTACTTC.

This clone appeared a single time. This chain uses TRBV5-4 with TRBJ2-6; D might be TRBD1 (6 bases). In germline, CDR1 is SGHNT, CDR2 YYREEE (reference sequence). This CDR3 contains 15 residues. With 5 bases removed from V and 3 bases from J, the gap between germline ends came to 12 bases. For the CDR3, the DNA is TGTGCCAGCAGTCACGGACAGCTTGGGGCCAACGTCCTGACTTTC. As protein: CASSHGQLGANVLTF.

The chain couples TRBV7-2 to TRBJ1-1, with unresolved D. CDR1 SGHTA and CDR2 FQGNSA come from the germline V gene. V dropped 5 bases and J dropped 0 bases, with 10 bases sitting between them. The CDR3 is 14 amino acids. The CDR3, as DNA: TGTGCCAGCAGCCCCGGGTTTATGAACACTGAAGCTTTCTTT. It codes for CASSPGFMNTEAFF.

CDR3 sequence: CASSFGQLYEQYF. DNA for the CDR3: TGTGCCAGCAGCTTCGGACAGCTCTACGAGCAGTACTTC. J is TRBJ2-7 and V is TRBV7-8, with D possibly matching TRBD1 (6 bases). CDR1 and CDR2 (germline): SGHVS, FQNEAQ. The CDR3 loop spans 13 amino acids. The germline V and J ends were trimmed by 3 bases and 3 bases, with 9 bases remaining between them.

V and J are TRBV15 and TRBJ2-7; D not certain. The V gene lost 0 bases and the J gene lost 4 bases, with 4 bases spanning the gap. CDR1 and CDR2 from the germline V gene are LNHNV and YYDKDF (reference sequence). CDR3 length equals 12 residues. CDR3 nucleotide sequence: TGTGCCACCAGCAGAGAACGGTACGAGCAGTACTTC. The encoded protein is CATSRERYEQYF. Looking up the rest from reference TRBV15 and TRBJ2-7 gives the full variable domain: DAMVIQNPRYQVTQFGKPVTLSCSQTLNHNVMYWYQQKSSQAPKLLFHYYDKDFNNEADTPDNFQSRRPNTSFCFLDIRSPGLGDTAMYLCATSRERYEQYFGPGTRLTVT.

CDR3 region: CASSALSGRTEAFF. CDR3 in DNA: TGTGCCAGTAGTGCCCTCTCGGGGAGAACTGAAGCTTTCTTT. V is TRBV19 and J is TRBJ1-1; D remains ambiguous. Germline V gene data show CDR1 as LNHDA and CDR2 as SQIVND (reference sequence). Deletions cut 5 bases from V and 5 bases from J, with 15 bases between. CDR3 length equals 14 residues.

The rearrangement uses TRBV7-6 and TRBJ2-3, with TRBD2 matching over 13 bases. V trimming: 1 base; J trimming: 12 bases; junction bases outside the gene matches: 4. CDR3 length equals 14 residues. Germline CDR1 SGHVS, CDR2 FNYEAQ. DNA for the CDR3: TGTGCCAGCAGCTTAGAAGGGACTAGCGGGGCTCAGTATTTT. It yields the protein CASSLEGTSGAQYF.

The genes are TRBV7-8 and TRBJ2-7, with 8 bases aligning to TRBD1. Trimming took 4 bases from V and 0 from J; bases not matched to a gene: 5. Germline CDR1 reads SGHVS; CDR2 reads FQNEAQ. CDR3 length equals 15 residues. CDR3 sequence reads: CASSSDRGTSYEQYF. CDR3 coding DNA: TGTGCCAGCAGCTCAGACAGGGGCACCTCCTACGAGCAGTACTTC.

V gene TRBV12-5 combines with J gene TRBJ1-1, with a tentative D call TRBD1 (6 bases). The CDR3 covers 13 residues. Germline CDR1 and CDR2: LGHNT and FRNRAP. Trimming removed 11 bases from V and 11 bases from J, with 24 bases in between. The CDR3 protein is CASTVYPPRGAFF. The CDR3 nucleotides are TGTGCTTCCACAGTTTATCCACCAAGGGGGGCTTTCTTT.

V usage is TRBV14 and J usage is TRBJ1-3; D is uncertain. V lost 1 base and J 1 base, leaving 8 bases between the germline ends. CDR3 size: 15 residues. Germline CDR1 SGHDN, CDR2 FVKESK. CDR3 region: CASSQVPGSGNTIYF. CDR3 coding DNA: TGTGCCAGCAGCCAAGTGCCGGGGTCTGGAAACACCATATATTTT.

J is TRBJ1-1 and V is TRBV6-6, with D uncertain. The CDR3 is made up of 15 amino acids. CDR1 is MNHNY and CDR2 is SVGAGI in the germline V gene (reference sequence). V gave up 0 bases and J gave up 5 bases, with 13 bases separating them. CDR3 sequence reads: CASSYSESGVTEAFF. The CDR3 coding sequence is TGTGCCAGCAGTTACTCGGAATCGGGAGTTACTGAAGCTTTCTTT.

This clone was counted only a few times. The chain joins TRBV2 to TRBJ1-5; 8 nucleotides match TRBD1. Germline CDR1 SNHLY, CDR2 FYNNEI. Trimming at V came to 6 bases and at J to 4 bases, leaving 8 bases not matched to a gene. The CDR3 totals 15 residues. The CDR3 DNA is TGTGCCAGCAGGCTGGGACAGGCCGAGAATCAGCCCCAGCATTTT. The encoded protein is CASRLGQAENQPQHF.

This clone was picked up a small number of times. This chain links TRBV12-5 with TRBJ1-6; 7 positions agree with TRBD1. The CDR3 sequence is 15 residues long. In germline, CDR1 is LGHNT, CDR2 FRNRAP. The V segment lost 3 bases and the J segment 10 bases; nucleotides outside the gene matches: 9. CDR3 sequence reads: CASGLVGTVGSPLHF. CDR3 nucleotide sequence: TGTGCTAGTGGTTTAGTTGGGACAGTGGGGTCACCCCTCCACTTT.

The genes are TRBV2 and TRBJ1-1; TRBD1 matches 7 bases. This CDR3 is 12 amino acids long. V trimming: 8 bases; J trimming: 11 bases; junction bases outside the gene matches: 11. Germline CDR1 is SNHLY and CDR2 is FYNNEI. CDR3 protein: CASVLTGSGAFF. In nucleotides, the CDR3 is TGTGCCAGCGTCCTGACAGGGTCGGGGGCTTTCTTT.